This record looks at one T cell receptor (beta chain) sequence and its context. The antigen remains unidentified. A read error may produce the germline difference seen at one junction end. The sample carries other DNA sequences with the same CDR3. In replicate PCRs of sorted subsets, roughly 200 ng DNA, about 30,000 T cell genomes, was used. Profiled with immunoSEQ multiplex PCR; TCRdb holds only in-frame clones, not every one. Of 1.6 million or so clones listed, around 98.5% were seen once; the top ten hold roughly 0.35%. Germline CDR1 MDHEN, CDR2 SYDVKM. The CDR3 sequence is 15 residues long. The data were obtained in a study of shared clonotypes between healthy human individuals. Looking at the study overall: CD4 naive cells filled three plates per donor, CD4 memory three, CD8 naive two and CD8 memory one.

Study-level findings and limits: Estimated richness was generally greater in naive than memory subsets.

This clonotype was obtained from a young man in good health. The V and J genes are TRBV28 and TRBJ2-2; possible D gene TRBD1, 6 bases. What was sequenced was naive CD4+ T cells sorted from blood. Sample subset: CD45RA+ positively selected. CDR3 residues: CASTLRQGNTGELFF. In nucleotides, the CDR3 is TGTGCCAGCACCCTACGGCAGGGGAACACCGGGGAGCTATTTTTT.